The source of this T cell receptor beta chain is a study of preoperative IRX-2 immunotherapy in early breast cancer. TCRdb keeps only in-frame clones here, not all; method: immunoSEQ multiplex PCR. Among about 27,000 clones listed, just under 80% were seen once. The treatment was: preoperative locoregional IRX-2 cytokine immunotherapy. The CDR3 has 14 amino acids. Germline CDR1 reads SGHNT; CDR2 reads YENEEA. V lost 4 bases and J lost 7, with 11 bases in between. The sample holds a few counts of this clone. J is TRBJ1-6 and V is TRBV11-3; D is undetermined. This specimen consisted of lymph node tissue, obtained before IRX-2 immunotherapy. This clonotype was sampled from a human donor with breast cancer. CDR3 nucleotides: TGTGCCAGCAGCTCAATAGTCGCAAATTCACCCCTCCACTTT. This codes for CASSSIVANSPLHF.